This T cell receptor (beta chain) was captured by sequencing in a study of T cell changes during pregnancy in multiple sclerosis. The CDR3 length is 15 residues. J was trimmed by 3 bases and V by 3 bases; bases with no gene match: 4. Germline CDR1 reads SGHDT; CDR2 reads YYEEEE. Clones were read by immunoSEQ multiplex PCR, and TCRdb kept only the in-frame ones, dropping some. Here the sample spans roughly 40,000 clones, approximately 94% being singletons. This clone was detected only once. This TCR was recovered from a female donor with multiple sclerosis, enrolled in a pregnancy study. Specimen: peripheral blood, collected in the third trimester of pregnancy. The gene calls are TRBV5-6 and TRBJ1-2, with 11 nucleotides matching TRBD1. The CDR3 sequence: CASSYGTGGYYGYTF. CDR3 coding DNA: TGTGCCAGCAGCTACGGGACAGGGGGGTACTATGGCTACACCTTC.